The rows below give T cell receptor beta chains drawn from one sample of a study of T cells in Graves' hyperthyroidism and ophthalmopathy. A single record per CDR3 protein comes from TCRdb applying MiXCR to the multiplex PCR reads. Here the sample spans hundreds of thousands of distinct CDR3 sequences, around 22% being singletons. Sequenced material: blood. Every receptor here comes from a woman between 25 and 40 years old with Graves' ophthalmopathy. CDR3s include the opening cysteine and the closing phenylalanine or tryptophan. Fields, in order: D gene, J gene, clone size, V gene, CDR3 length, CDR3 protein, CDR3 DNA. D genes are given only for firm matches. Clone size, where shown, is once, few, many, or a class for clones that have expanded.

d_gene: -; j_gene: TRBJ2-7; abundance: many; v_gene: TRBV10-3; len: 13; CDR3aa: CAITGQSMNEQYF; CDR3nt: TGTGCCATCACCGGACAGTCAATGAACGAGCAGTACTTC
d_gene: -; j_gene: TRBJ2-7; abundance: many; v_gene: TRBV7-9; len: 14; CDR3aa: CASSKSGTQGEQYF; CDR3nt: TGTGCCAGCAGCAAATCGGGGACACAGGGCGAGCAGTACTTC
d_gene: -; j_gene: TRBJ2-5; abundance: few; v_gene: TRBV6-2/TRBV6-3; len: 13; CDR3aa: CASSYVGGGTQYF; CDR3nt: TGTGCCAGCAGTTACGTTGGAGGCGGGACCCAGTACTTC
d_gene: TRBD1; j_gene: TRBJ2-6; abundance: -; v_gene: TRBV7-3; len: 16; CDR3aa: CVCSLTGVNGANVLTF; CDR3nt: TGTGTCTGCAGCTTAACAGGGGTGAATGGGGCCAACGTCCTGACTTTC
d_gene: TRBD2; j_gene: TRBJ2-7; abundance: -; v_gene: TRBV9; len: 20; CDR3aa: CASSVEVGGLTSGSFYEQYF; CDR3nt: TGTGCCAGCAGCGTAGAGGTGGGGGGCTTGACTAGCGGGAGTTTTTACGAGCAGTACTTC
d_gene: TRBD2; j_gene: TRBJ2-7; abundance: -; v_gene: TRBV6-5; len: 17; CDR3aa: CASSYGLAGTISYEQYF; CDR3nt: TGTGCCAGCAGTTACGGGCTAGCGGGTACAATATCCTACGAGCAGTACTTC
d_gene: -; j_gene: TRBJ2-5; abundance: -; v_gene: TRBV6-1; len: 15; CDR3aa: CASTRTQASQETQYF; CDR3nt: TGTGCCAGCACGAGGACTCAGGCGTCCCAAGAGACCCAGTACTTC
d_gene: TRBD1; j_gene: TRBJ2-4; abundance: many; v_gene: TRBV14; len: 11; CDR3aa: CARPDRDIQYF; CDR3nt: TGTGCCAGACCAGACAGGGACATTCAGTACTTC
d_gene: -; j_gene: TRBJ1-5; abundance: many; v_gene: TRBV20-1; len: 13; CDR3aa: CSAPGWNNQPQHF; CDR3nt: TGCAGTGCACCGGGATGGAACAATCAGCCCCAGCATTTT
d_gene: -; j_gene: TRBJ1-1; abundance: many; v_gene: TRBV28; len: 13; CDR3aa: CASSLPDSTEAFF; CDR3nt: TGTGCCAGCAGTTTACCAGACAGCACTGAAGCTTTCTTT
d_gene: TRBD1; j_gene: TRBJ1-5; abundance: many; v_gene: TRBV20-1; len: 13; CDR3aa: CSATGDRNQPQHF; CDR3nt: TGCAGTGCTACCGGGGACAGAAATCAGCCCCAGCATTTT
d_gene: -; j_gene: TRBJ1-5; abundance: many; v_gene: TRBV12-3/TRBV12-4; len: 17; CDR3aa: CASSSTVALYSNQPQHF; CDR3nt: TGTGCCAGCAGTTCCACAGTAGCCCTTTATAGCAATCAGCCCCAGCATTTT
d_gene: -; j_gene: TRBJ1-2; abundance: many; v_gene: TRBV4-3; len: 14; CDR3aa: CASSQERWGEGYTF; CDR3nt: TGCGCCAGCAGCCAAGAAAGATGGGGGGAAGGCTACACCTTC
d_gene: TRBD1; j_gene: TRBJ2-7; abundance: -; v_gene: TRBV3-1; len: 15; CDR3aa: CASRPGTGGPYEQYF; CDR3nt: TGTGCCAGCAGGCCCGGGACAGGGGGTCCCTACGAGCAGTACTTC
d_gene: -; j_gene: TRBJ1-2; abundance: -; v_gene: TRBV5-1; len: 17; CDR3aa: CASSLAPGADPNYGYTF; CDR3nt: TGCGCCAGCAGCTTGGCCCCCGGGGCAGACCCTAACTATGGCTACACCTTC
d_gene: TRBD1; j_gene: TRBJ1-1; abundance: many; v_gene: TRBV24-1; len: 15; CDR3aa: CATSDYQGQGDEAFF; CDR3nt: TGTGCCACCAGTGATTATCAGGGACAGGGGGATGAAGCTTTCTTT
d_gene: -; j_gene: TRBJ2-5; abundance: many; v_gene: TRBV6-1; len: 14; CDR3aa: CASKKTGAQETQYF; CDR3nt: TGTGCCAGCAAAAAGACAGGCGCCCAAGAGACCCAGTACTTC
d_gene: TRBD1; j_gene: TRBJ1-1; abundance: -; v_gene: TRBV4-1; len: 15; CDR3aa: CASSQENRGTYVAFF; CDR3nt: TGCGCCAGCAGCCAAGAGAACAGGGGGACCTACGTCGCTTTCTTT
d_gene: TRBD1; j_gene: TRBJ1-2; abundance: many; v_gene: TRBV27; len: 17; CDR3aa: CASSLNAVGGDSYGYTF; CDR3nt: TGTGCCAGCAGTCTAAACGCGGTAGGGGGCGACAGCTATGGCTACACCTTC
d_gene: TRBD1; j_gene: TRBJ1-5; abundance: many; v_gene: TRBV4-1; len: 17; CDR3aa: CASSQLGTDYLNQPQHF; CDR3nt: TGCGCCAGCAGCCAACTCGGGACAGACTACCTCAATCAGCCCCAGCATTTT
d_gene: -; j_gene: TRBJ2-7; abundance: -; v_gene: TRBV6-1; len: 10; CDR3aa: CASSDLGQIF; CDR3nt: TGTGCCAGCAGTGACCTTGGACAGATCTTC
d_gene: -; j_gene: TRBJ1-1; abundance: few; v_gene: TRBV5-1; len: 15; CDR3aa: CASSLAPARETEAFF; CDR3nt: TGCGCCAGCAGCTTGGCCCCGGCCCGGGAAACTGAAGCTTTCTTT
d_gene: -; j_gene: TRBJ1-1; abundance: many; v_gene: TRBV18; len: 13; CDR3aa: CASSPRETYTTFF; CDR3nt: TGTGCCAGCTCACCTCGGGAAACCTACACGACTTTCTTT
d_gene: -; j_gene: TRBJ2-5; abundance: few; v_gene: TRBV3-1; len: 16; CDR3aa: CASSQFSAFSQETQYF; CDR3nt: TGTGCCAGCAGCCAATTCAGCGCTTTCTCTCAAGAGACCCAGTACTTC
d_gene: TRBD1; j_gene: TRBJ2-5; abundance: -; v_gene: TRBV28; len: 17; CDR3aa: CASSEAQGTETQETQYF; CDR3nt: TGTGCCAGCAGTGAAGCCCAAGGGACAGAGACTCAAGAGACCCAGTACTTC
d_gene: -; j_gene: TRBJ1-2; abundance: many; v_gene: TRBV2; len: 18; CDR3aa: CASSGQKLVRDTGYGYTF; CDR3nt: TGTGCCAGCAGTGGGCAAAAACTGGTCCGGGACACGGGCTATGGCTACACCTTC
d_gene: TRBD1; j_gene: TRBJ1-1; abundance: -; v_gene: TRBV11-1; len: 16; CDR3aa: CASSYGQGRSNTEAFF; CDR3nt: TGTGCCAGCAGCTACGGACAGGGAAGATCGAACACTGAAGCTTTCTTT
d_gene: -; j_gene: TRBJ2-7; abundance: many; v_gene: TRBV5-1; len: 13; CDR3aa: CASSLTASYEQYF; CDR3nt: TGCGCCAGCAGCCTTACAGCATCCTACGAGCAGTACTTC
d_gene: -; j_gene: TRBJ2-7; abundance: many; v_gene: TRBV20-1; len: 12; CDR3aa: CSASADTYEQYF; CDR3nt: TGCAGTGCTAGCGCCGATACCTACGAGCAGTACTTC
d_gene: TRBD1; j_gene: TRBJ1-1; abundance: many; v_gene: TRBV5-5; len: 14; CDR3aa: CASSHHRGNTEAFF; CDR3nt: TGTGCCAGCAGCCACCACAGGGGTAACACTGAAGCTTTCTTT
d_gene: -; j_gene: TRBJ2-2; abundance: many; v_gene: TRBV10-3; len: 12; CDR3aa: CAISARVGELFF; CDR3nt: TGTGCCATCAGTGCCCGGGTCGGGGAGCTGTTTTTT
d_gene: -; j_gene: TRBJ2-7; abundance: many; v_gene: TRBV4-1; len: 16; CDR3aa: CASSPGPGEIKYEQYF; CDR3nt: TGCGCCAGCAGCCCGGGGCCAGGGGAAATAAAGTACGAGCAGTACTTC
d_gene: -; j_gene: TRBJ1-5; abundance: many; v_gene: TRBV19; len: 15; CDR3aa: CASSIWEDSNQPQHF; CDR3nt: TGTGCCAGTAGTATATGGGAAGATAGCAATCAGCCCCAGCATTTT
d_gene: -; j_gene: TRBJ2-5; abundance: -; v_gene: TRBV20-1; len: 12; CDR3aa: CSVVGRQETQYF; CDR3nt: TGCAGTGTGGTAGGGAGGCAAGAGACCCAGTACTTC
d_gene: TRBD1; j_gene: TRBJ2-5; abundance: -; v_gene: TRBV29-1; len: 13; CDR3aa: CSVATGVGETQYF; CDR3nt: TGCAGCGTTGCGACAGGGGTTGGAGAGACCCAGTACTTC
d_gene: TRBD1; j_gene: TRBJ1-5; abundance: many; v_gene: TRBV7-8; len: 15; CDR3aa: CASSSLGQGVQPQHF; CDR3nt: TGTGCCAGCAGCTCCCTTGGACAGGGTGTTCAGCCCCAGCATTTT
d_gene: TRBD2; j_gene: TRBJ2-7; abundance: -; v_gene: TRBV6-1; len: 15; CDR3aa: CASSRTSGGAREQYF; CDR3nt: TGTGCCAGCAGCCGGACTAGCGGGGGGGCTCGGGAGCAGTACTTC
d_gene: TRBD1; j_gene: TRBJ1-2; abundance: many; v_gene: TRBV19; len: 18; CDR3aa: CASRSGTGQGSSSGGYTF; CDR3nt: TGTGCCAGTAGAAGTGGTACGGGACAGGGATCATCGAGCGGCGGCTACACCTTC
d_gene: -; j_gene: TRBJ1-2; abundance: -; v_gene: TRBV27; len: 16; CDR3aa: CASSFLRAGGRYGYTF; CDR3nt: TGTGCCAGCAGTTTCCTTAGGGCAGGAGGACGCTATGGCTACACCTTC
d_gene: -; j_gene: TRBJ2-4; abundance: few; v_gene: TRBV3-1; len: 16; CDR3aa: CASSPGAHLAKNIQYF; CDR3nt: TGTGCCAGCAGCCCGGGGGCCCACCTAGCCAAAAACATTCAGTACTTC
d_gene: -; j_gene: TRBJ1-4; abundance: many; v_gene: TRBV12-3/TRBV12-4; len: 17; CDR3aa: CASSVGWGGLTNEKLFF; CDR3nt: TGTGCCAGCAGCGTGGGGTGGGGCGGGCTAACTAATGAAAAACTGTTTTTT
d_gene: -; j_gene: TRBJ1-5; abundance: -; v_gene: TRBV19; len: 15; CDR3aa: CASNRLGGSNQPQHF; CDR3nt: TGTGCCAGTAATCGGCTAGGCGGGAGCAATCAGCCCCAGCATTTT
d_gene: TRBD1; j_gene: TRBJ2-7; abundance: -; v_gene: TRBV11-2; len: 16; CDR3aa: CASSFGTGTGLVEQYF; CDR3nt: TGTGCCAGCAGCTTCGGAACCGGGACAGGGTTGGTCGAGCAGTACTTC
d_gene: TRBD2; j_gene: TRBJ2-2; abundance: -; v_gene: TRBV12-3/TRBV12-4; len: 15; CDR3aa: CASTSGGERTGELFF; CDR3nt: TGTGCCAGCACTAGCGGGGGGGAGAGGACCGGGGAGCTGTTTTTT
d_gene: TRBD1; j_gene: TRBJ2-5; abundance: -; v_gene: TRBV19; len: 13; CDR3aa: CASRGQVEETQDF; CDR3nt: TGTGCCAGTAGAGGACAGGTGGAAGAGACCCAAGACTTC
d_gene: -; j_gene: TRBJ2-7; abundance: many; v_gene: TRBV11-3; len: 19; CDR3aa: CASSLLLRDIRPYPLEQYF; CDR3nt: TGTGCCAGCAGCTTACTCCTACGGGACATTCGTCCCTACCCCCTCGAGCAGTACTTC